Each of the 13 T cell receptor beta chains below was sequenced from the same sample in a study of blood T cell repertoires in COVID-19. Here immunoSEQ multiplex PCR was the method, and the copy in TCRdb shows in-frame clones only, minus some. The sample has some 410,000 clones; around 89% are singletons. The material sequenced was PBMCs or T cells enriched from blood (not recorded which). The receptors stem from a woman aged 25 to 39 with acute COVID-19.

This chain connects TRBV5-1 to TRBJ2-2; tentative D call: TRBD1 (6 bases). Germline V gene data show CDR1 as SGHRS and CDR2 as YFSETQ. This CDR3 is built from 17 residues. The V end lost 4 bases, the J end lost 2 bases, and 18 bases lay between the germline ends. The CDR3 is CASSLLGDRPNTGELFF. The DNA of the CDR3 is TGCGCCAGCAGCCTCCTTGGCGACAGGCCCAACACCGGGGAGCTGTTTTTT.

The chain joins TRBV5-5 to TRBJ1-2; maybe TRBD1 (5 bases). The CDR3 covers 14 residues. Per germline, CDR1 SGHKS and CDR2 YYEKEE (reference sequence). V was clipped by 1 base and J by 9 bases, with 16 bases between them. CDR3 sequence (DNA): TGTGCCAGCAGCTTGTTTTGGCAGGGTAATCGCTACACCTTC. As protein: CASSLFWQGNRYTF.

The chain links TRBV5-1 to TRBJ1-3; D uncertain. Trimming removed 0 bases from V and 3 bases from J, with 4 bases in between. Germline CDR1 and CDR2: SGHRS and YFSETQ. The CDR3 covers 13 residues. CDR3 DNA: TGCGCCAGCAGCTTGGCTCTTGGAAACACCATATATTTT. Its protein product is CASSLALGNTIYF.

This rearrangement joins TRBV5-5 to TRBJ1-3; no reliable D call. The CDR3 is 13 amino acids. Trimming stripped 4 bases from V and 6 bases from J, with 11 bases between. CDR1 and CDR2 (germline): SGHKS, YYEKEE (reference sequence). CDR3 in DNA: TGTGCCAGCAGCATAGCCTCGGAAAACACCATATATTTT. Its translation is CASSIASENTIYF.

The V call is TRBV19, the J call TRBJ1-2, with TRBD1 identical over 7 bases. This CDR3 is built from 17 residues. The V gene end was trimmed by 5 bases and the J gene end by 1 base; junction bases not matched to a gene: 13. Germline V gives CDR1 LNHDA, CDR2 SQIVND (reference sequence). The CDR3 DNA sequence: TGTGCCAGTAGTTTCCTACCCGGGACAGCAAATAACTATGGCTACACCTTC. Translating it yields CASSFLPGTANNYGYTF.

As for this clone: The sample holds other DNA sequences that translate to the same CDR3. The chain has TRBV27 and TRBJ1-1, with 8 bases matching TRBD1. V dropped 3 bases and J dropped 3; count of bases not matched to a gene: 0. Germline CDR1 reads MNHEY; CDR2 reads SMNVEV (reference sequence). The CDR3 sequence is 13 residues long. For the CDR3, the DNA is TGTGCCAGCAGTTTGACAGGGGACACTGAAGCTTTCTTT. Translation: CASSLTGDTEAFF.

The rearrangement joins TRBV30 to TRBJ2-7; possibly TRBD1 for D (6 bases). Germline CDR1 GTSNPN, CDR2 SVGIG (reference sequence). CDR3 length equals 14 residues. V lost 2 bases and J 2 bases, leaving 13 bases between the germline ends. CDR3 coding DNA: TGTGCCTGGAGTCTTCTTCAGGGGACCTACGAGCAGTACTTC. This sequence encodes CAWSLLQGTYEQYF.

This chain links TRBV18 with TRBJ1-4, with D possibly matching TRBD1 (6 bases). V lost 9 bases and J 0 bases, leaving 35 bases between the germline ends. This CDR3 comprises 22 residues. Germline loops: CDR1 KGHSH, CDR2 LQKENI. The DNA for the CDR3 is TGTGCCAGACCTAATGGGGGCCCGGCAACTATCGGAAACTGGGCAACTAATGAAAAACTGTTTTTT. As protein: CARPNGGPATIGNWATNEKLFF.

The chain has TRBV29-1 and TRBJ2-1, with 8 bases matching TRBD1. V shed 8 bases and J 10 bases; nucleotides not matched to a gene: 10. The CDR3 totals 12 residues. Germline values: CDR1 SQVTM, CDR2 ANQGSEA. For the CDR3, the DNA is TGCAGCACCCAACCAGGGGGCTACGAGCAGTTCTTC. Translating it yields CSTQPGGYEQFF.

J is TRBJ1-3 and V is TRBV4-2; 9 bases line up with TRBD1. Germline lookup yields CDR1 LGHNA and CDR2 YNFKEQ. The J segment lost 4 bases and the V segment lost 3 bases, leaving 4 bases of the junction unmatched. The CDR3 length is 15 residues. CDR3 sequence: CASSHRTGDGNTIYF. DNA of the CDR3: TGTGCCAGCAGCCACCGGACAGGGGACGGAAACACCATATATTTT.

The rearrangement links TRBV2 to TRBJ1-2, with D hard to call. The CDR3 sequence is 9 residues long. Trimming removed 8 bases from V and 14 bases from J, with 12 bases in between. Germline V gene data show CDR1 as SNHLY and CDR2 as FYNNEI. The CDR3 nucleotides read TGTGCCAGCGGAGAACGTAGGACCTTC. Encoded protein: CASGERRTF.

The V gene is TRBV30, the J gene TRBJ2-7, with 12 bases matching TRBD2. Germline trimming cut 4 bases from V and 2 bases from J; bases unmatched to any gene: 6. Germline V gives CDR1 GTSNPN, CDR2 SVGIG (reference sequence). The CDR3 length is 15 residues. The DNA for the CDR3 is TGTGCCTGGATCGCGACTAGCGGGGGACCCTACGAGCAGTACTTC. Protein sequence: CAWIATSGGPYEQYF.

This chain links TRBV9 with TRBJ1-6; D unclear. The CDR3 length is 13 residues. Looked up from germline, CDR1 is SGDLS and CDR2 is YYNGEE. V lost 0 bases to trimming and J lost 7 bases, with 5 bases between them. In nucleotides, the CDR3 is TGTGCCAGCAGCGTAGGTCGGAATTCACCCCTCCACTTT. Translating it yields CASSVGRNSPLHF.